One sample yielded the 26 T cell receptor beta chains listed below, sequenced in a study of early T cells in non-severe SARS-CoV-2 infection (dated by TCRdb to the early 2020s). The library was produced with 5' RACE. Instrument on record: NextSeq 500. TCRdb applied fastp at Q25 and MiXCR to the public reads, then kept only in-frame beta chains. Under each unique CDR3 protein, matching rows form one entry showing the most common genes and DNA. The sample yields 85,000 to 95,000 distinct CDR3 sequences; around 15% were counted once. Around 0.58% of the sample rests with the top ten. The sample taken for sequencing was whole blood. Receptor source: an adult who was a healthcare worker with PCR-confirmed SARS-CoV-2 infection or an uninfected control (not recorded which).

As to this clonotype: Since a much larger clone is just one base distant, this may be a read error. DNA for the CDR3: TGTGTCAGCACCGTAAGCGGTACTAGCACAGATACGCAGTATTTT. This encodes CVSTVSGTSTDTQYF. The chain links TRBV7-2 to TRBJ2-3, with D possibly being TRBD2 (5 bases). CDR3 length equals 15 residues. Germline V gene data show CDR1 as SGHTA and CDR2 as FQGNSA. The full variable domain, rest sourced from reference TRBV7-2 and TRBJ2-3, is GAGVSQSPSNKVTEKGKDVELRCDPISGHTALYWYRQSLGQGLEFLIYFQGNSAPDKSGLPSDRFSAERTGGSVSTLTIQRTQQEDSAVYLCVSTVSGTSTDTQYFGPGTRLTVL.

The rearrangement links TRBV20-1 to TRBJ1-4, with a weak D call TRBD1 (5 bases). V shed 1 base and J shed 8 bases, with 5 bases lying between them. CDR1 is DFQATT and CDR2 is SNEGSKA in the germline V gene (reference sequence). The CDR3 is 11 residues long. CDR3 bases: TGCAGTGCTAGAGGACAGGAAAAACTGTTTTTT. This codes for CSARGQEKLFF.

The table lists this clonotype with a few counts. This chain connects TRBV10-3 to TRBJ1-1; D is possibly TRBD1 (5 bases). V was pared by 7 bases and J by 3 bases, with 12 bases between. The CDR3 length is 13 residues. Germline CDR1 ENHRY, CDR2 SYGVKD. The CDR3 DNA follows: TGTGCCATCAAGGCAGGGTTGGACACTGAAGCTTTCTTT. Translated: CAIKAGLDTEAFF.

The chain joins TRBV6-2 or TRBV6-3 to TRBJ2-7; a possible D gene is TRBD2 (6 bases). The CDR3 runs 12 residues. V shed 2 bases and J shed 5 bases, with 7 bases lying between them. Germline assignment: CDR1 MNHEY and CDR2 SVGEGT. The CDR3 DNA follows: TGTGCCAGCAGTTACGCGGGAAACGAGCAGTACGTC. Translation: CASSYAGNEQYV.

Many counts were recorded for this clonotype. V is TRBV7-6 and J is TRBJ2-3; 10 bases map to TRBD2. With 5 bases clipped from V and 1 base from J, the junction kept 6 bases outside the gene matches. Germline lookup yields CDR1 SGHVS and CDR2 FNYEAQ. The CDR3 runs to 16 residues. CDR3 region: CASSPISGGRTDTQYF. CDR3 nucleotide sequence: TGTGCCAGCAGCCCAATTAGCGGGGGGCGCACAGATACGCAGTATTTT.

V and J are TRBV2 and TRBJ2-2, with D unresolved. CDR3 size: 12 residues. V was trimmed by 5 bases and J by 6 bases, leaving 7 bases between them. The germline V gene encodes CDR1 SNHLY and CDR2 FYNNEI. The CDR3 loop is CASSRAAGELFF. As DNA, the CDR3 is TGTGCCAGCAGTCGGGCTGCCGGGGAGCTGTTTTTT.

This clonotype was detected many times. CDR3 sequence (DNA): TGTGCCACCTCAGACGCGGGGTTGGAGACCCAGTACTTC. It encodes CATSDAGLETQYF. V usage is TRBV6-5 and J usage is TRBJ2-5, with D perhaps TRBD2 (6 bases). Germline loops: CDR1 MNHEY, CDR2 SVGAGI. The CDR3 has 13 residues. Trimming removed 10 bases at V and 5 bases at J, with 17 bases between.

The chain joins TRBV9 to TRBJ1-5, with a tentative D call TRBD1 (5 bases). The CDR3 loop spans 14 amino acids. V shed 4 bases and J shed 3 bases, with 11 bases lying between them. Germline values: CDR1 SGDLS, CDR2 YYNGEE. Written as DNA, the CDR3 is TGTGCCAGCAGCTCCCGGGGGGACAATCAGCCCCAGCATTTT. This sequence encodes CASSSRGDNQPQHF.

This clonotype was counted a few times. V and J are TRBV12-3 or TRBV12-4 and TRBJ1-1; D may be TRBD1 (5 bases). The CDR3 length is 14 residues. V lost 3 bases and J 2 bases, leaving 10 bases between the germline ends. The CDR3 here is CASSFRQINTEAFF. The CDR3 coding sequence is TGTGCCAGCAGTTTCAGACAGATTAACACTGAAGCTTTCTTT.

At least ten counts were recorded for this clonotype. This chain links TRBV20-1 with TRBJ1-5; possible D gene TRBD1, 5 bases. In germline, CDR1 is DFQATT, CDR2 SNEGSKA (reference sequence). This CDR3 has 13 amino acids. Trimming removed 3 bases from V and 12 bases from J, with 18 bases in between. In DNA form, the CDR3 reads TGCAGTGCTAGCGGTTCGGGGCGGGCGGTCCAGCATTTT. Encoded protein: CSASGSGRAVQHF.

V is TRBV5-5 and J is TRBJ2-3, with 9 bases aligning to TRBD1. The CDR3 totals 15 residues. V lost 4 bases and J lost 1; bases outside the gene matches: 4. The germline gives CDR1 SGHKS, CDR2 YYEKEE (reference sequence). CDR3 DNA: TGTGCCAGCAGCATCCGGGACAGGGGCACAGATACGCAGTATTTT. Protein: CASSIRDRGTDTQYF.

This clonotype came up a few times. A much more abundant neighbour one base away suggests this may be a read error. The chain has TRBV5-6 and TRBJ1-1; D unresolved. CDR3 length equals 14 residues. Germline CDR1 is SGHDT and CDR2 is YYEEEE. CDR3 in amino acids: CASSLAGGNTEVFF. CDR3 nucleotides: TGTGCCAGCAGCTTGGCAGGCGGGAACACTGAAGTTTTCTTT. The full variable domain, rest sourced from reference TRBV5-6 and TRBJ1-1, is DAGVTQSPTHLIKTRGQQVTLRCSPKSGHDTVSWYQQALGQGPQFIFQYYEEEERQRGNFPDRFSGHQFPNYSSELNVNALLLGDSALYLCASSLAGGNTEVFFGQGTRLTVV.

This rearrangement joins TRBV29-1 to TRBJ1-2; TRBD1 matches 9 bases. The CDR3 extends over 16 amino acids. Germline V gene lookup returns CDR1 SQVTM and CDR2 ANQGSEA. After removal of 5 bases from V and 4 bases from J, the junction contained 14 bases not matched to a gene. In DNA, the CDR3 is TGCAGCGTTTTAAAACCCTACAGGGGGCAGAGCTATGGCTACACCTTC. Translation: CSVLKPYRGQSYGYTF.

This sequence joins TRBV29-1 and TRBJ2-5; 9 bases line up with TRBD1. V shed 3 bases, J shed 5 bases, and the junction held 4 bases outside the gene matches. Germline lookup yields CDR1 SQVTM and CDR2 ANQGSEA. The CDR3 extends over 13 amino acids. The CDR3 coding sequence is TGCAGCGTTGACGGGACAGGGATGGAGACCCAGTACTTC. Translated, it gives CSVDGTGMETQYF.

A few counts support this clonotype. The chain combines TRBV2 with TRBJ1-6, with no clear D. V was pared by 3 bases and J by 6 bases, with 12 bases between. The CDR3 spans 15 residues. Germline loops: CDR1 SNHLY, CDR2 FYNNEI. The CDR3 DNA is TGTGCCAGCAGTGACGAGGCGACACCTAATTCACCCCTCCACTTT. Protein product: CASSDEATPNSPLHF.

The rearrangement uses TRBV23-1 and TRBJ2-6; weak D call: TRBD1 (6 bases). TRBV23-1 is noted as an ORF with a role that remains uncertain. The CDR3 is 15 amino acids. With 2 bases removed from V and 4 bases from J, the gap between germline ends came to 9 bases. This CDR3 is CASSQNRDGANVLTF. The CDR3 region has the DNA TGCGCCAGCAGTCAAAACAGGGACGGGGCCAACGTCCTGACTTTC.

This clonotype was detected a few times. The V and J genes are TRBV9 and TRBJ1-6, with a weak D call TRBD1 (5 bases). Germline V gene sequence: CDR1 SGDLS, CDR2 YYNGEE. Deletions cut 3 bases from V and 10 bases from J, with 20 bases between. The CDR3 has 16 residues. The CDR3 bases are TGTGCCAGCAGCGCCGGGTGGGGGGAAGTAGAGTCACCCCTCCACTTT. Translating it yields CASSAGWGEVESPLHF.

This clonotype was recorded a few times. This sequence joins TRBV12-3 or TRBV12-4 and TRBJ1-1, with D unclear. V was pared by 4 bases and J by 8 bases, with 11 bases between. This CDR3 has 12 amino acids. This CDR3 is CASSSRVREAFF. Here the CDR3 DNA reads TGTGCCAGCAGTTCGAGGGTCAGGGAAGCTTTCTTT.

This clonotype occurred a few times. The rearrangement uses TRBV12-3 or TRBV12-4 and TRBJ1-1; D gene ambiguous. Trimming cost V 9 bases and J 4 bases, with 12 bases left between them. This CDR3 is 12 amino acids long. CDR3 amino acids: CASTSVVTEAFF. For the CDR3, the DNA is TGTGCCAGTACGTCAGTCGTCACTGAAGCTTTCTTT.

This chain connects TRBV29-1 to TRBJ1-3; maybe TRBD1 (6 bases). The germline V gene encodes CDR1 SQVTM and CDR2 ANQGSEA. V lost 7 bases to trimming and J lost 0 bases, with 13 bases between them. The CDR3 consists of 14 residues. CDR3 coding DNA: TGCAGCGCCACGGGACAAAACTCTGGAAACACCATATATTTT. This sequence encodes CSATGQNSGNTIYF.

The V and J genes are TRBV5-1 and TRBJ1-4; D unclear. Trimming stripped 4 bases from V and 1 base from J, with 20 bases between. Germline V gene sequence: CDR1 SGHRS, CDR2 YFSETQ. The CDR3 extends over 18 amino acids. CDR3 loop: CASSQLRVGSVTNEKLFF. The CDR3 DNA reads TGCGCCAGCAGCCAATTGCGAGTCGGAAGCGTAACTAATGAAAAACTGTTTTTT.

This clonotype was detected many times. CDR3 loop: CASRGGTGILGYTF. The CDR3 DNA reads as TGCGCCAGCAGAGGCGGGACAGGGATCCTTGGCTACACCTTC. The chain joins TRBV5-1 to TRBJ1-2; TRBD1 matches at 9 bases. The germline V gene has CDR1 SGHRS and CDR2 YFSETQ. The CDR3 is 14 residues long. Germline trimming cut 5 bases from V and 7 bases from J; bases unmatched to any gene: 9. Full variable domain (missing parts from reference TRBV5-1 and TRBJ1-2): KAGVTQTPRYLIKTRGQQVTLSCSPISGHRSVSWYQQTPGQGLQFLFEYFSETQRNKGNFPGRFSGRQFSNSRSEMNVSTLELGDSALYLCASRGGTGILGYTFGSGTRLTVV.

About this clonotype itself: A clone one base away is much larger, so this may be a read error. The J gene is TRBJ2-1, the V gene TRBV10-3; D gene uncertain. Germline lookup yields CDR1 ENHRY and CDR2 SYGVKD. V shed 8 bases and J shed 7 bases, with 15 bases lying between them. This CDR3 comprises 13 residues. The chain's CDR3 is CAIGVGLPNEQFF. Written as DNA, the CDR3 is TGTGCCATCGGTGTCGGCCTACCAAATGAGCAGTTCTTC.

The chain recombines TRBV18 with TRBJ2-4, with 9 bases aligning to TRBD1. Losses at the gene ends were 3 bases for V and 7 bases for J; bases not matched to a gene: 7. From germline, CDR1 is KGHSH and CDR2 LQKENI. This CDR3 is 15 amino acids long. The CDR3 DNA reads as TGTGCCAGCTCACCCCCGGGACAGGGACGGAACATTCAGTACTTC. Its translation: CASSPPGQGRNIQYF.

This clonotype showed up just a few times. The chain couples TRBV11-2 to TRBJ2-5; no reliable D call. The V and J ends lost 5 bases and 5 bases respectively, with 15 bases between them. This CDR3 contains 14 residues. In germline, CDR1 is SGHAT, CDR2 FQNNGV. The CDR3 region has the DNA TGTGCCAGCAGCCAAGGGCGCAGCTGGGAGACCCAGTACTTC. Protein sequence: CASSQGRSWETQYF.

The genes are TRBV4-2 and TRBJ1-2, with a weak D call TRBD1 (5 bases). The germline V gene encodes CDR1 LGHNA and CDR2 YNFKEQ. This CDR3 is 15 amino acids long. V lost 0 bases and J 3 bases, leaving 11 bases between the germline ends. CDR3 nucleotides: TGTGCCAGCAGCCAAGACCGGGGGTCTCACTATGGCTACACCTTC. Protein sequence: CASSQDRGSHYGYTF.